The subject of this entry is one T cell receptor (beta chain). This sample is drawn from a study of blood T cell repertoires in COVID-19. Study as a whole: Sites in the United States, Italy and Spain provided acute and convalescent COVID-19 samples. From T cells, B-cell-depleted T cells, or PBMCs came the material, which was cDNA or gDNA.

The CDR3 contains 14 residues. Losses at the gene ends were 3 bases for V and 7 bases for J; bases not matched to a gene: 6. Germline assignment: CDR1 MNHEY and CDR2 SMNVEV (reference sequence). Per the study methods: Amplification from reference gene primers served as the basis for estimated nucleated cell counts. Clones were read by immunoSEQ multiplex PCR, and TCRdb kept only the in-frame ones, dropping some. The V and J calls and clone size were taken over from that table, and D and trimming were inferred from the DNA. The table lists some 370,000 clones, 80% to 90% of them singletons. The receptor comes from a man between 35 and 55 years old with acute or convalescent COVID-19. The chain couples TRBV27 to TRBJ2-1; 7 nucleotides match TRBD2. The sequenced sample was peripheral blood. CDR3 coding DNA: TGTGCCAGCAGTTTCGGACTGCGGGGGAATGAGCAGTTCTTC. As protein: CASSFGLRGNEQFF.